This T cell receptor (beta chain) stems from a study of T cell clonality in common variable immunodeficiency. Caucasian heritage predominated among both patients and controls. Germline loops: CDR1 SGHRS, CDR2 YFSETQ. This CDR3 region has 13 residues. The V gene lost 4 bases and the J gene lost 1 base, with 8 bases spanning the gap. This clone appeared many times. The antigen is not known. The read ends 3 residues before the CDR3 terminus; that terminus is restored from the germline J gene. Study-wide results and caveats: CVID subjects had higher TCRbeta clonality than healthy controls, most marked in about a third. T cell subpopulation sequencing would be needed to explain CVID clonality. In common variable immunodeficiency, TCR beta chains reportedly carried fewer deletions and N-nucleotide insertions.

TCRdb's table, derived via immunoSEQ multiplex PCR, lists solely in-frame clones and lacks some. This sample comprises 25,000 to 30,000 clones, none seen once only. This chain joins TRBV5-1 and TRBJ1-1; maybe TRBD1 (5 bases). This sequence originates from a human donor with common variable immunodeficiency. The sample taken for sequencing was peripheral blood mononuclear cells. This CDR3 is CASSVDRNTEAFF. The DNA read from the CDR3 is TGCGCCAGCAGCGTAGACAGGAACACTGAA.